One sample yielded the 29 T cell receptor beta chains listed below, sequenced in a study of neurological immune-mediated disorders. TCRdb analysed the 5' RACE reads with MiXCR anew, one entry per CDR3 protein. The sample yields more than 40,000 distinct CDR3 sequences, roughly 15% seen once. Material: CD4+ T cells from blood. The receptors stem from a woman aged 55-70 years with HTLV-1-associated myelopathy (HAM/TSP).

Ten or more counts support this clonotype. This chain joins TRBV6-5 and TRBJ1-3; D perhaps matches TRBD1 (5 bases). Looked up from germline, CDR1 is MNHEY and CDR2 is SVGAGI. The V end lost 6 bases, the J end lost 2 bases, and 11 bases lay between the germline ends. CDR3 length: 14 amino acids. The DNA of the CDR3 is TGTGCCAGCAGCAGGGATCATACTGGAAACACCATATATTTT. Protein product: CASSRDHTGNTIYF.

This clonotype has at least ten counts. The CDR3 coding sequence is TGTGCCATCAGTGATATTCGGGAGAGACTCACAGATACGCAGTATTTT. The encoded protein is CAISDIRERLTDTQYF. The J gene is TRBJ2-3, the V gene TRBV10-3; D perhaps matches TRBD2 (6 bases). Germline values: CDR1 ENHRY, CDR2 SYGVKD. V gave up 3 bases and J gave up 2 bases, with 15 bases separating them. The CDR3 is made up of 16 amino acids.

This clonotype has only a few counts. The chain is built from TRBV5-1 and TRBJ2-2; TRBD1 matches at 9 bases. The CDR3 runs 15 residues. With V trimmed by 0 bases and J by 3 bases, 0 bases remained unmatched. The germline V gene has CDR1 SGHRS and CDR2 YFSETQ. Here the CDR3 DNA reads TGCGCCAGCAGCTTGGGGGACAGGGACACCGGGGAGCTGTTTTTT. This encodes CASSLGDRDTGELFF.

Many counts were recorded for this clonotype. CDR3 nucleotide sequence: TGTGCCAGCGCGCGCTGGGAGGTTTCCTACGAGCAGTACTTC. Its translation: CASARWEVSYEQYF. The rearrangement joins TRBV6-1 to TRBJ2-7, with TRBD2 as a possible D gene (6 bases). V dropped 8 bases and J dropped 1 base, with 15 bases sitting between them. Germline V CDR1 and CDR2: MNHNS, SASEGT. This CDR3 comprises 14 residues.

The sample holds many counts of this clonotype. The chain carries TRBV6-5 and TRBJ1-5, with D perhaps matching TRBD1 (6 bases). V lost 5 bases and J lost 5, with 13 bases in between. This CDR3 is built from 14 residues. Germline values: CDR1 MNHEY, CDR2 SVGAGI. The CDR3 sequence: CASSPFNRDQPQHF. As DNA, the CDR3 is TGTGCCAGCAGTCCCTTCAACAGGGATCAGCCCCAGCATTTT.

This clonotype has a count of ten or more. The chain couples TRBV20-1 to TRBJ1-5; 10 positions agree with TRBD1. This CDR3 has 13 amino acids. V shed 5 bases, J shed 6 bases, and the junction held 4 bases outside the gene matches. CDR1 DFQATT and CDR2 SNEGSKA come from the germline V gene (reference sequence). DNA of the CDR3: TGCAGTGCTTTCCGGGACAGGGGTCAGCCCCAGCATTTT. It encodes CSAFRDRGQPQHF.

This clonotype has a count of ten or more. The CDR3 nucleotides read TGCGCCAGCAGCCCAGGGGTAGCCGCCCAGGCAGGTGAGCAGTTCTTC. Amino acid sequence: CASSPGVAAQAGEQFF. The chain has TRBV5-1 and TRBJ2-1; TRBD1 is a possible D gene (6 bases). Trimming removed 4 bases at V and 9 bases at J, with 23 bases between. CDR1 and CDR2 (germline): SGHRS, YFSETQ. CDR3 length equals 16 residues.

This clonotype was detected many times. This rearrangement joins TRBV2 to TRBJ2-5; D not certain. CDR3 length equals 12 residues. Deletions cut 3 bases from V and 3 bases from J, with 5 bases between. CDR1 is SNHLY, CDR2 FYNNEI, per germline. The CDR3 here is CASSELEETQYF. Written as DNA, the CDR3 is TGTGCCAGCAGTGAGCTAGAAGAGACCCAGTACTTC. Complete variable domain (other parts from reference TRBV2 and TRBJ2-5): EPEVTQTPSHQVTQMGQEVILRCVPISNHLYFYWYRQILGQKVEFLVSFYNNEISEKSEIFDDQFSVERPDGSNFTLKIRSTKLEDSAMYFCASSELEETQYFGPGTRLLVL.

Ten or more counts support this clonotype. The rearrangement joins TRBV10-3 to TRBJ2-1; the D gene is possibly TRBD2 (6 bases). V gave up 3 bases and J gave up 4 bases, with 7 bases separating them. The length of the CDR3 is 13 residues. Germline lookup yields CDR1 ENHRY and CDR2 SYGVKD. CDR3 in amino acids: CAISEAGYNEQFF. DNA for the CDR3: TGTGCCATCAGTGAAGCGGGTTACAATGAGCAGTTCTTC.

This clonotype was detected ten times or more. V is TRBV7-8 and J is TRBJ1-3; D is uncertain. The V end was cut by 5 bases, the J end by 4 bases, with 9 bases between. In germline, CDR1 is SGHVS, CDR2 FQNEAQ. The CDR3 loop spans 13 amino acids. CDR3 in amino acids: CASSVQSGNTIYF. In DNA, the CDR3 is TGTGCCAGCAGCGTACAGTCGGGAAACACCATATATTTT.

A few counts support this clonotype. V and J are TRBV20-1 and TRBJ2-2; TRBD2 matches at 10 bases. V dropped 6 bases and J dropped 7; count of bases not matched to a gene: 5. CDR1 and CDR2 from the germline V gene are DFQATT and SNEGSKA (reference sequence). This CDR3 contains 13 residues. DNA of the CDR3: TGCAGTGCAACTAGCGGGATAGGCGGGGAGCTGTTTTTT. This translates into CSATSGIGGELFF.

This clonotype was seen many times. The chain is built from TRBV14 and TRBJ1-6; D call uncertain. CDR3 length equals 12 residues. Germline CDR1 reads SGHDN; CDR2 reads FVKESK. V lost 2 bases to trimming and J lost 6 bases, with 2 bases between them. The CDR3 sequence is CASSQINSPLHF. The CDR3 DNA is TGTGCCAGCAGCCAAATTAATTCACCCCTCCACTTT.

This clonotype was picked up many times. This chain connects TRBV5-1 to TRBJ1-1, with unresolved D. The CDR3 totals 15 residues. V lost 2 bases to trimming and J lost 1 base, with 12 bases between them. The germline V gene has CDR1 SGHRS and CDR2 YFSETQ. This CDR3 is CASSFTVSGNTEAFF. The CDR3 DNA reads TGCGCCAGCAGCTTCACGGTGTCAGGGAACACTGAAGCTTTCTTT.

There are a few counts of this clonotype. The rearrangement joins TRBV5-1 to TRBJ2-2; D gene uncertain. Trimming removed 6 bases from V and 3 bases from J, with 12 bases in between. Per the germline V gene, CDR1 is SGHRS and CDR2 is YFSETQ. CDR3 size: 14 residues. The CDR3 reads CASILGSDTGELFF. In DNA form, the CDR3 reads TGCGCCAGCATATTGGGCTCCGACACCGGGGAGCTGTTTTTT.

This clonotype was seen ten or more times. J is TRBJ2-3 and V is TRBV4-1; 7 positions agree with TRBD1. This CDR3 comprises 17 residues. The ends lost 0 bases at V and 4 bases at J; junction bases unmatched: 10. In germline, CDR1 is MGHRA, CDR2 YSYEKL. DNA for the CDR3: TGCGCCAGCAGCCAAGACCTCAGGGGGTCTCTCCCAGATACGCAGTATTTT. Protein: CASSQDLRGSLPDTQYF.

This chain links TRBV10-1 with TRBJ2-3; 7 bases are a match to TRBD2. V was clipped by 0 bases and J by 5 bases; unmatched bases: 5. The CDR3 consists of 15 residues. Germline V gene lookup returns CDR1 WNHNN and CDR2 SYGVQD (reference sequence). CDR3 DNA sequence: TGCGCCAGCAGTGAGTCACTAGCGTGGGGAGATACGCAGTATTTT. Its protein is CASSESLAWGDTQYF.

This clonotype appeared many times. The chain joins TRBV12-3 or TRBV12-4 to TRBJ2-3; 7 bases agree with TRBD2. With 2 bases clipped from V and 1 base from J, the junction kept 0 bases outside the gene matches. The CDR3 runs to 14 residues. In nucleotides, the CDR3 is TGTGCCAGCAGTTTACTAGCGGGCACAGATACGCAGTATTTT. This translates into CASSLLAGTDTQYF.

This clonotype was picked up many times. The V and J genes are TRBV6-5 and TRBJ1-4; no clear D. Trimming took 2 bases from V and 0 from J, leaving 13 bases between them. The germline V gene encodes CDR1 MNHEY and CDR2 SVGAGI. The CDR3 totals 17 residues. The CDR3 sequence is CASSYDFAPTTNEKLFF. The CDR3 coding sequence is TGTGCCAGCAGTTACGACTTCGCGCCTACAACTAATGAAAAACTGTTTTTT.

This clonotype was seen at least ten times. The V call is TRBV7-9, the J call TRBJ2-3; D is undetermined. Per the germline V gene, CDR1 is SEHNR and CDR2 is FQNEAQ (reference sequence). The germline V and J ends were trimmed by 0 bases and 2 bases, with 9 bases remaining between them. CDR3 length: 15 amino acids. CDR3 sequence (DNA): TGTGCCAGCAGCTTAGCGAGCGATCTCACAGATACGCAGTATTTT. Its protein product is CASSLASDLTDTQYF. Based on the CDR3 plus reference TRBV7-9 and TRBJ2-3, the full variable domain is DTGVSQNPRHKITKRGQNVTFRCDPISEHNRLYWYRQTLGQGPEFLTYFQNEAQLEKSRLLSDRFSAERPKGSFSTLEIQRTEQGDSAMYLCASSLASDLTDTQYFGPGTRLTVL.

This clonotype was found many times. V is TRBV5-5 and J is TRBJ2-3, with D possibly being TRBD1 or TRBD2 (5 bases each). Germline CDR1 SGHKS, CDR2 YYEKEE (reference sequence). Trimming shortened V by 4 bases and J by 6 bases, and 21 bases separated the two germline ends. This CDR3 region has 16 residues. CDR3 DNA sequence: TGTGCCAGCAGCACGAGGGGACCTCAGTTGGTCGATACGCAGTATTTT. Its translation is CASSTRGPQLVDTQYF.

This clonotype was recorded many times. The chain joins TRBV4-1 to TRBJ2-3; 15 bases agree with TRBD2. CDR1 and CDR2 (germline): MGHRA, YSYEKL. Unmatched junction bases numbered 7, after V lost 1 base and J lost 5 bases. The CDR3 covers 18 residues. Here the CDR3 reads CASSQGFGTSGGLDTQYF. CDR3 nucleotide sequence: TGCGCCAGCAGCCAAGGGTTTGGGACTAGCGGGGGGTTAGATACGCAGTATTTT.

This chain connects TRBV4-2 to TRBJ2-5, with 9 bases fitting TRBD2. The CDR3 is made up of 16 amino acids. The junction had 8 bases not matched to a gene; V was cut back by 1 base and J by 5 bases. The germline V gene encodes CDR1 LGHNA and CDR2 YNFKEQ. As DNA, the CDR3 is TGTGCCAGCAGCCAAGGGAGCGGGGGGAAGTGGGAGACCCAGTACTTC. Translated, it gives CASSQGSGGKWETQYF.

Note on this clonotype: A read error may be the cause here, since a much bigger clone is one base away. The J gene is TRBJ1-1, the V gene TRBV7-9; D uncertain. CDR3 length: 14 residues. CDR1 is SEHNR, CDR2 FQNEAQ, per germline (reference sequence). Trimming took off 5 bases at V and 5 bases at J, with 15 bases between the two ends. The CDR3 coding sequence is TGTGCCAGCAGCCTAGACTGTGATGGGACTGAAGCTTTCTTT. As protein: CASSLDCDGTEAFF.

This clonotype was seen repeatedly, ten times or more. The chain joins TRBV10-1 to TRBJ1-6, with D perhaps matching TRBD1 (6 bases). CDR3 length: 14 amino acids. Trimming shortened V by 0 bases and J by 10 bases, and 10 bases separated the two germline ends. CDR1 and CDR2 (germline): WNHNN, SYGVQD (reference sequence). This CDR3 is CASSESRGDSPLHF. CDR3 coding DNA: TGCGCCAGCAGTGAGTCGAGGGGGGACTCACCCCTCCACTTT.

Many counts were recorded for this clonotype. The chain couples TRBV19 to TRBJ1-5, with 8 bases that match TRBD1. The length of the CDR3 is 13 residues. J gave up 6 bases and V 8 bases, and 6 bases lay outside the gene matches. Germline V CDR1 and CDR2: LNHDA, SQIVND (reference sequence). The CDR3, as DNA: TGTGCCAGTGGCGAACAGGGGGGTCAGCCCCAGCATTTT. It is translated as CASGEQGGQPQHF.

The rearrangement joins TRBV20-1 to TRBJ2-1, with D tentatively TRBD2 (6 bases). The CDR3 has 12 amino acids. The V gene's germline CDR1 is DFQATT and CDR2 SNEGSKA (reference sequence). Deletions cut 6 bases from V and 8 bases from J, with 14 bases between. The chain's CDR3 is CSAKGLIYEQFF. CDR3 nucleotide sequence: TGCAGTGCAAAAGGACTAATCTATGAGCAGTTCTTC.

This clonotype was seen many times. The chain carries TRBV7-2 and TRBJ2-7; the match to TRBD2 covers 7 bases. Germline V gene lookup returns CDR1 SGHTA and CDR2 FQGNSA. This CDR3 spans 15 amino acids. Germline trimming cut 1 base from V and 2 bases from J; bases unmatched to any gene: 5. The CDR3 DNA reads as TGTGCCAGCAGCTTAGGGGGACTATACACCTACGAGCAGTACTTC. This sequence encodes CASSLGGLYTYEQYF.

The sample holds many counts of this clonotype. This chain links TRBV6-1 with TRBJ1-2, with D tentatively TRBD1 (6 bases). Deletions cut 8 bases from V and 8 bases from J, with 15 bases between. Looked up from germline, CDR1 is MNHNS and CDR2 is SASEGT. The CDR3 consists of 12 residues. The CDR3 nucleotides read TGTGCCAGCCGCAGACAGGTCCAAGGCTACACCTTC. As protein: CASRRQVQGYTF.

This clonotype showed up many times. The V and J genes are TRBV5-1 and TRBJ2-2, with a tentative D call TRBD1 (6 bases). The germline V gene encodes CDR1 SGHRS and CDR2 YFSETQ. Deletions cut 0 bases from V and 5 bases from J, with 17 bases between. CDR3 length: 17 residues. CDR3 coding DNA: TGCGCCAGCAGCTTGGATTCGGGGACACTAACTACCGGGGAGCTGTTTTTT. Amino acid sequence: CASSLDSGTLTTGELFF. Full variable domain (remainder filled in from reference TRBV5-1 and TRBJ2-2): KAGVTQTPRYLIKTRGQQVTLSCSPISGHRSVSWYQQTPGQGLQFLFEYFSETQRNKGNFPGRFSGRQFSNSRSEMNVSTLELGDSALYLCASSLDSGTLTTGELFFGEGSRLTVL.